Listed below are T cell receptor beta chains from one sample, sequenced in a study of T cells in Graves' hyperthyroidism and ophthalmopathy. Each CDR3 protein is one row after TCRdb ran MiXCR on the multiplex PCR reads. This table holds about 420,000 distinct CDR3 sequences, roughly an eighth found once. The sequencing sample was made of blood. These receptors originate from a woman younger than 35 with Graves' hyperthyroidism. Each CDR3 is given without its conserved first and last residue. Clone sizes are given selectively: once, few, many, or a class where the clone is expanded.

j_call clone_size v_call cdr3_aa
TRBJ1-2 many TRBV19 ASSIWEQGKWYGYT
TRBJ2-1 many TRBV19 ASSIAGGATEQF
TRBJ1-6 many TRBV10-3 AISEGDRGSPLH
TRBJ1-1 few TRBV25-1 ASSERGEAF
TRBJ2-7 many TRBV19 ASSRARDGSYEQY
TRBJ1-1 - TRBV29-1 SVQDRAPEAF
TRBJ2-7 few TRBV10-2 ASSERSPYEQY
TRBJ2-5 - TRBV19 ASSIETGPQY
TRBJ1-1 many TRBV2 ASRDSSNTEAF
TRBJ2-2 - TRBV7-2 ASSQSSGRVTGELF
TRBJ2-7 many TRBV7-9 ASSPPDGGRVWNEQY
TRBJ2-1 many TRBV18 ASSPPSVNEQF
TRBJ2-3 - TRBV7-6 ASSLAASGSSTDTQY
TRBJ2-1 - TRBV18 ASQLAGSHEQF
TRBJ2-6 many TRBV6-1 ASSLRRTASSGANVLT
TRBJ2-7 many TRBV28 ASSLRRGPSYEQY
TRBJ2-4 many TRBV2 ASRGPGLAGSKNIQY
TRBJ2-1 many TRBV2 ASSEPNEQF
TRBJ2-1 few TRBV4-1 ASSQLREQF
TRBJ2-7 many TRBV11-2 ASSSTRDRKYEQY
TRBJ1-1 - TRBV6-9 ASSFGQRTEAF
TRBJ1-1 - TRBV5-1 ASSPQPAENTEAF
TRBJ2-3 - TRBV19 ASRLRSGDTQY
TRBJ2-7 few TRBV16 ASSHNGTPEQY
TRBJ2-7 many TRBV11-2 ASSEQGYEQY
TRBJ2-2 - TRBV5-1 ASSRDSDPTGELF
TRBJ2-3 few TRBV10-2 ASSAGQGAADTQY
TRBJ1-6 few TRBV2 ASSIDRGSEPLH
TRBJ2-2 - TRBV19 ASATIAGGTGELF
TRBJ2-5 many TRBV7-9 ASSLEDKRGTQY
TRBJ2-1 many TRBV7-2 ASSLTAASYNEQF
TRBJ2-7 many TRBV29-1 SVGTGIYEQY
TRBJ1-2 - TRBV2 ASSQDRLNYGYT
TRBJ2-5 - TRBV19 ASSDTGMTETQY
TRBJ1-3 few TRBV7-9 ASSLSTSGNTIY
TRBJ2-7 - TRBV9 ASSVGTVGNEQY
TRBJ2-7 many TRBV6-1 ASSPVGGYYEQY
TRBJ2-1 many TRBV3-1 ASSQEGGDNEQF